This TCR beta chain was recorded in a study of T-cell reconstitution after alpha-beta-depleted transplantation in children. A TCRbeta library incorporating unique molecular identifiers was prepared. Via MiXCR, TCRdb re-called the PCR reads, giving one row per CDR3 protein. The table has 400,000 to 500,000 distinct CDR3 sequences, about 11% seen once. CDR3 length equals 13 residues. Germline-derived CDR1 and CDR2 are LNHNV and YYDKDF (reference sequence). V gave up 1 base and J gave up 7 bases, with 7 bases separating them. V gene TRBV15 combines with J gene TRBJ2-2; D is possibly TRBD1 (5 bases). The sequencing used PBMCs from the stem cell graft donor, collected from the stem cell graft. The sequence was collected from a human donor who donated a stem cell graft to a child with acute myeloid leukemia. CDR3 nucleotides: TGTGCCACCAGCAGAGTAGGGGACGGGGAGCTGTTTTTT. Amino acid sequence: CATSRVGDGELFF.